The rows below give T cell receptor beta chains drawn from one sample of a study of T cells in pancreatic ductal adenocarcinoma. Profiling relied on immunoSEQ multiplex PCR, and the TCRdb table lists in-frame clones only, not all of them. The sample shows roughly 8,700 clones, just under 90% of them seen only once. Input material: PBMCs. The receptor set was obtained from a human donor with pancreatic ductal adenocarcinoma. The CDR3 runs from the conserved cysteine through the conserved F or W. Each record gives: clone size, D gene, J gene, V gene, CDR3 protein, CDR3 DNA. The D gene is left open where the match is weak. Not every row has a clone size; where given, it reads once, few, many or a size class.

. TRBD1 TRBJ1-1 TRBV5-1 CASSWRTGQNTEAFF TGCGCCAGCAGCTGGAGGACAGGGCAGAACACTGAAGCTTTCTTT
. TRBD1 TRBJ2-3 TRBV6-6 CASSTTGLTDTQYF TGTGCCAGCAGCACGACAGGGTTGACAGATACGCAGTATTTT
. . TRBJ2-7 TRBV7-9 CASSLGARAGEQYF TGTGCCAGCAGCTTAGGAGCGAGAGCGGGCGAGCAGTACTTC
. . TRBJ2-2 TRBV30 CAWSVIRTVDTGELFF TGTGCCTGGAGTGTGATTCGGACAGTCGACACCGGGGAGCTGTTTTTT
. . TRBJ1-4 TRBV30 CAWSVQANEKLFF TGTGCCTGGAGTGTCCAGGCTAATGAAAAACTGTTTTTT
. TRBD1 TRBJ2-5 TRBV7-2 CASSGRTGVETQYF TGTGCCAGCAGCGGTAGGACAGGGGTGGAGACCCAGTACTTC
. . TRBJ1-2 TRBV6-6 CAISEGPYGYTF TGTGCCATTAGTGAGGGTCCTTATGGCTACACCTTC
. . TRBJ1-5 TRBV2 CASSERRDSNQPQHF TGTGCCAGCAGTGAAAGACGGGATAGCAATCAGCCCCAGCATTTT
. . TRBJ2-2 TRBV9 CASSPRGGYTGELFF TGTGCCAGCAGCCCTCGTGGGGGGTACACCGGGGAGCTGTTTTTT
once TRBD1 TRBJ1-1 TRBV14 CASSHFRGTEAFF TGTGCCAGCAGCCATTTCAGGGGGACTGAAGCTTTCTTT
. TRBD1 TRBJ2-2 TRBV30 CAWGQGNTGELFF TGTGCCTGGGGACAGGGGAACACCGGGGAGCTGTTTTTT
. TRBD1 TRBJ2-1 TRBV7-2 CASSIDRANEQFF TGTGCCAGCAGCATAGACAGGGCGAATGAGCAGTTCTTC
. . TRBJ1-2 TRBV27 CASSLRGGWGYTF TGTGCCAGCAGTTTGAGGGGAGGGTGGGGCTACACCTTC
. . TRBJ1-4 TRBV14 CASSRLGETEKLFF TGTGCCAGCAGCCGGCTTGGGGAGACTGAAAAACTGTTTTTT
once . TRBJ2-1 TRBV10-3 CAISPASPYNEQFF TGTGCCATCAGCCCAGCGTCTCCCTACAATGAGCAGTTCTTC
few TRBD1 TRBJ1-6 TRBV19 CASSGGQGGSPLHF TGTGCCAGTAGTGGGGGACAGGGGGGATCACCCCTCCACTTT
. TRBD1 TRBJ1-4 TRBV7-2 CASSRTGEKLFF TGTGCCAGCAGCCGGACAGGCGAAAAACTGTTTTTT
. . TRBJ1-4 TRBV30 CAWSRGVRGPLATNEKLFF TGTGCCTGGAGTCGGGGGGTCAGGGGCCCCCTTGCAACTAATGAAAAACTGTTTTTT
. . TRBJ2-3 TRBV2 CASSVSTDTQYF TGTGCCAGCTCGGTTAGCACAGATACGCAGTATTTT
. . TRBJ2-3 TRBV29-1 CSTSGSTDTQYF TGCAGCACCAGCGGGAGCACAGATACGCAGTATTTT
. TRBD1 TRBJ1-5 TRBV19 CASSRDRAINQPQHF TGTGCCAGTAGCCGGGACAGGGCAATCAATCAGCCCCAGCATTTT
. . TRBJ2-7 TRBV5-6 CASSAGGMTRSYEQYF TGTGCCAGCAGTGCTGGGGGGATGACACGGTCCTACGAGCAGTACTTC
. TRBD2 TRBJ2-5 TRBV4-2 CASSHTRTTGLAGERETQYF TGTGCCAGCAGCCACACTCGAACTACCGGACTAGCGGGAGAGAGGGAGACCCAGTACTTC
. . TRBJ2-5 TRBV7-9 CASSLGGPVQETQYF TGTGCCAGCAGCTTAGGAGGCCCAGTCCAAGAGACCCAGTACTTC
. TRBD1 TRBJ1-1 TRBV13 CASSRQGGNTEAFF TGTGCCAGCAGCCGACAGGGCGGGAACACTGAAGCTTTCTTT
. . TRBJ1-2 TRBV11-3 CASSLEQGYGYTF TGTGCCAGCAGCTTAGAACAGGGCTATGGCTACACCTTC
. . TRBJ1-2 TRBV28 CATADSPNYGYTF TGTGCCACCGCCGACAGTCCTAACTATGGCTACACCTTC
. TRBD1 TRBJ2-5 TRBV5-1 CASSIEGQGEKTQYF TGCGCCAGCAGCATTGAGGGACAGGGGGAAAAGACCCAGTACTTC
. . TRBJ2-3 TRBV30 CAWSVLPDTQYF TGTGCCTGGAGTGTACTCCCAGATACGCAGTATTTT
. TRBD2 TRBJ2-3 TRBV9 CASSVEGTSGGARYF TGTGCCAGCAGCGTAGAAGGGACTAGCGGGGGGGCCCGGTATTTT
. . TRBJ2-5 TRBV2 CASSESQGRGETQYF TGTGCCAGCAGTGAGTCACAGGGAAGGGGAGAGACCCAGTACTTC
. TRBD2 TRBJ2-2 TRBV7-2 CASNPAGANTGELFF TGTGCCAGCAACCCAGCGGGAGCGAACACCGGGGAGCTGTTTTTT
. . TRBJ2-1 TRBV10-3 CAIWATNEQFF TGTGCCATCTGGGCCACCAATGAGCAGTTCTTC
. TRBD1 TRBJ1-4 TRBV6-1 CASRRQGANEKLFF TGTGCCAGCAGGAGACAGGGGGCTAATGAAAAACTGTTTTTT
. . TRBJ1-2 TRBV6-1 CASSDPRLYGYTF TGTGCCAGCAGTGACCCCAGGCTCTATGGCTACACCTTC